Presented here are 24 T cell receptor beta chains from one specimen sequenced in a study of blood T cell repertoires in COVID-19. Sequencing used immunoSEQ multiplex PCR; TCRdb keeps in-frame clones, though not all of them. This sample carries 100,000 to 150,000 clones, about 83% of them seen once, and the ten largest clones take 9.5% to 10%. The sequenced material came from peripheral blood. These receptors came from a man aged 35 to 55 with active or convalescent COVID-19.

In DNA form, the CDR3 reads TGTGCCAGCAGTCACCTCCCGGGACAGGAATCCTACGAGCAGTACTTC. Translated, it gives CASSHLPGQESYEQYF. This sequence joins TRBV6-9 and TRBJ2-7; 8 positions match TRBD1. The CDR3 loop spans 16 amino acids. The J segment lost 1 base and the V segment lost 5 bases, leaving 10 bases of the junction unmatched. Germline loops: CDR1 MNHGY, CDR2 SVAAGI.

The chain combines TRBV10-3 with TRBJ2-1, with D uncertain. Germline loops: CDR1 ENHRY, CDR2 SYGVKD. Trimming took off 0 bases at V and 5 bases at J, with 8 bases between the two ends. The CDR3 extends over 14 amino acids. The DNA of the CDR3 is TGTGCCATCAGTGAGTCGACTCGGAACAATGAGCAGTTCTTC. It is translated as CAISESTRNNEQFF.

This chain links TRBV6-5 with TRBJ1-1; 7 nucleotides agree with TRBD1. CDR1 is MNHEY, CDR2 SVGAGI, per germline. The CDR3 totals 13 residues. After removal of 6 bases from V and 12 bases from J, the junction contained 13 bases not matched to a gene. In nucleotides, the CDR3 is TGTGCCAGCAGGAAACCAGGGGGAGAGAGAACTTTCTTT. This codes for CASRKPGGERTFF.

The CDR3 is CASSRPSATDTQYF. CDR3 bases: TGTGCCAGCAGCCGACCTAGCGCCACAGATACGCAGTATTTT. The chain is built from TRBV13 and TRBJ2-3; a possible D gene is TRBD2 (6 bases). This CDR3 region has 14 residues. The germline gives CDR1 PRHDT, CDR2 FYEKMQ (reference sequence). Trimming left V 5 bases short and J 2 bases short, with 11 bases between.

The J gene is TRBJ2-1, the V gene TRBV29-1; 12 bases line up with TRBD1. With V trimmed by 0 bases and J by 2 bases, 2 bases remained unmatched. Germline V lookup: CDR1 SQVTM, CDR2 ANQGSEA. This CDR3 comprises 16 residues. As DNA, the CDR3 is TGCAGCGTTGAAGATGGGACAGGGGGCACCTACAATGAGCAGTTCTTC. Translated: CSVEDGTGGTYNEQFF.

The CDR3 DNA reads as TGTGCCAGCAGTGTGCAGGGCTCCAGGGGGCAGGGTAAGCAGTACTTC. It is translated as CASSVQGSRGQGKQYF. This chain connects TRBV2 to TRBJ2-7, with 8 bases that match TRBD1. With V trimmed by 4 bases and J by 8 bases, 16 bases remained unmatched. The CDR3 is 16 amino acids. Per germline, CDR1 SNHLY and CDR2 FYNNEI.

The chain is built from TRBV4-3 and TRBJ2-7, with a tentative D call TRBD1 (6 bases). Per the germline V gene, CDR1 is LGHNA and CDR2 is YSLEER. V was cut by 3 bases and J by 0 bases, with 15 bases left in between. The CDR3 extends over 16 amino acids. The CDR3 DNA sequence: TGCGCCAGCAGCCAGGGCCGGGACACTAACTCCTACGAGCAGTACTTC. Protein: CASSQGRDTNSYEQYF.

The CDR3 sequence: CASSEGQGVGYEQYF. The CDR3 nucleotides are TGTGCCAGCAGCGAGGGACAGGGAGTCGGGTACGAGCAGTACTTC. V usage is TRBV9 and J usage is TRBJ2-7, with TRBD1 matching 9 bases. CDR1 is SGDLS, CDR2 YYNGEE, per germline. The CDR3 length is 15 residues. J gave up 4 bases and V 3 bases, and 8 bases lay outside the gene matches.

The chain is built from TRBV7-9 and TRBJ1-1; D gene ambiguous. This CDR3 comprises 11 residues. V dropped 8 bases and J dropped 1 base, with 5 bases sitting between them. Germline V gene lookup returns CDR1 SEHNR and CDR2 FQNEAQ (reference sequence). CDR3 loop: CASQANTEAFF. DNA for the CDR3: TGTGCCAGCCAAGCGAACACTGAAGCTTTCTTT.

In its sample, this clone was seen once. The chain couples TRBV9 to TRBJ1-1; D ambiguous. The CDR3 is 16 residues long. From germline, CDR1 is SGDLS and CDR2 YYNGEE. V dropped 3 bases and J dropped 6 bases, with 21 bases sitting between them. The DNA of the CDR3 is TGTGCCAGCAGCGCTCAGAAATCACGAAAATCCGCTGAAGCTTTCTTT. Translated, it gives CASSAQKSRKSAEAFF.

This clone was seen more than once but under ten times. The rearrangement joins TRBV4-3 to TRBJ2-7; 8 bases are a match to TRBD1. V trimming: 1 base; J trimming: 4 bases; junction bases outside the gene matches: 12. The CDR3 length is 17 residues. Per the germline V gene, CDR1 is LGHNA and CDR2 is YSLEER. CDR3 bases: TGCGCCAGCAGCCAAGCCTACGGACAGGGAGGTTCGTACGAGCAGTACTTC. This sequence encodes CASSQAYGQGGSYEQYF.

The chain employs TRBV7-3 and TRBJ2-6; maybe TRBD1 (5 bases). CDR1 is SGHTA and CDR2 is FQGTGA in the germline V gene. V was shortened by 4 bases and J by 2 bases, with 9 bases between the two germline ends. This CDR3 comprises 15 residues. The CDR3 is CASSYGHTGANVLTF. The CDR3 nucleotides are TGTGCCAGCAGCTACGGACATACTGGGGCCAACGTCCTGACTTTC.

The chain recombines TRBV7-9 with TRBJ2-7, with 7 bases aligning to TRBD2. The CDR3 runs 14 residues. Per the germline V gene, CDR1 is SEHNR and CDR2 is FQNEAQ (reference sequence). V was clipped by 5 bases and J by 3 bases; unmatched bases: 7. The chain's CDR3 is CASSPPGTIYEQYF. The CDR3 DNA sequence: TGTGCCAGCAGCCCGCCCGGGACTATCTACGAGCAGTACTTC. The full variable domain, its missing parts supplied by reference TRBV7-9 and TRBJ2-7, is DTGVSQNPRHKITKRGQNVTFRCDPISEHNRLYWYRQTLGQGPEFLTYFQNEAQLEKSRLLSDRFSAERPKGSFSTLEIQRTEQGDSAMYLCASSPPGTIYEQYFGPGTRLTVT.

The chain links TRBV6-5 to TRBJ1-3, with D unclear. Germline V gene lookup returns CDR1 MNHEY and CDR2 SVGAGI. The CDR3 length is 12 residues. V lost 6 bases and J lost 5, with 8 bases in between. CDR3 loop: CASSLLRNTIYF. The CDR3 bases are TGTGCCAGCAGCTTACTTCGAAACACCATATATTTT.

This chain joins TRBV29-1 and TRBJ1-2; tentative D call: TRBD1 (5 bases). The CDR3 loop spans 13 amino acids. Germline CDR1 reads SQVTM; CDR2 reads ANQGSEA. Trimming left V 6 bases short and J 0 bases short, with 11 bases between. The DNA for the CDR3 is TGCAGCGTGCGAACAGGTACTAACTATGGCTACACCTTC. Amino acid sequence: CSVRTGTNYGYTF.

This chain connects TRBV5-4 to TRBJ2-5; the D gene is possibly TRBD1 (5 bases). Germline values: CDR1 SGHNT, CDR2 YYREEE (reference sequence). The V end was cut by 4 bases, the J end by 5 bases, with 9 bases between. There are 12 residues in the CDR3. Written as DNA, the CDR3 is TGTGCCAGCAGCGGGGCATCCGAGACCCAGTACTTC. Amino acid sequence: CASSGASETQYF.

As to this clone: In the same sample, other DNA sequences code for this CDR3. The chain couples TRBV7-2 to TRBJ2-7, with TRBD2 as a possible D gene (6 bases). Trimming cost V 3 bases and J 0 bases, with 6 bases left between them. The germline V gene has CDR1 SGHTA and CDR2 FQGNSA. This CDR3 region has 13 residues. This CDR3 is CASSLDYSYEQYF. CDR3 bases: TGTGCCAGCAGCTTGGACTACTCCTACGAGCAGTACTTC.

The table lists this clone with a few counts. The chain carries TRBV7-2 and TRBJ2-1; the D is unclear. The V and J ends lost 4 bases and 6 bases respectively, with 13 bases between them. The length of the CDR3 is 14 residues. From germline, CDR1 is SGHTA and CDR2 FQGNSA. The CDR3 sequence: CASSSPGRSNEQFF. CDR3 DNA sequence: TGTGCCAGCAGCTCCCCCGGAAGGAGCAATGAGCAGTTCTTC.

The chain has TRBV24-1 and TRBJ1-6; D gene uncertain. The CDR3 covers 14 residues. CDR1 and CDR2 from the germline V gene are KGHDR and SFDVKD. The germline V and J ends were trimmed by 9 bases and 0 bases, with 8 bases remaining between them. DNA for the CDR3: TGTGCCACCCAGCACAGCTCCTATAATTCACCCCTCCACTTT. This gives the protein CATQHSSYNSPLHF.

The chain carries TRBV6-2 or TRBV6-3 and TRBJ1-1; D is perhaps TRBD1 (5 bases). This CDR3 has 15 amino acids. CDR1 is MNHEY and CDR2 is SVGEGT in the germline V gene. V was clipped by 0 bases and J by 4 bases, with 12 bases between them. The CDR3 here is CASSYSLGGVTEAFF. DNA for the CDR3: TGTGCCAGCAGTTACTCTCTCGGGGGGGTCACTGAAGCTTTCTTT.

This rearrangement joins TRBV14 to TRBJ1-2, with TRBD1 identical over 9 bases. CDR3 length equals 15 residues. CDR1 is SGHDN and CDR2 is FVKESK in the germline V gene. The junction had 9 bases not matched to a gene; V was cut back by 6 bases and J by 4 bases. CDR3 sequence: CASSLQGAGSYGYTF. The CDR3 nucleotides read TGTGCCAGCAGTCTACAGGGGGCGGGTAGCTATGGCTACACCTTC.

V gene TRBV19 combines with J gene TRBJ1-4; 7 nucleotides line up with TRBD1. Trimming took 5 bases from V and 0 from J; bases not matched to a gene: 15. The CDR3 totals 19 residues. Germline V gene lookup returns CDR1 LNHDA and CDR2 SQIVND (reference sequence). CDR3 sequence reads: CASSPRTGLGFATNEKLFF. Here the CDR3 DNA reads TGTGCCAGTAGTCCCCGGACAGGTTTGGGATTTGCAACTAATGAAAAACTGTTTTTT.

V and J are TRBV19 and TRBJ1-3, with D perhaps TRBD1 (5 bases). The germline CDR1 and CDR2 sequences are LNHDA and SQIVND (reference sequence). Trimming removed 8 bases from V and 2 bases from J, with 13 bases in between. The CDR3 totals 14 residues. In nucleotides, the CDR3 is TGTGCCAGTCACGTGGGGCTCCCTGGAAACACCATATATTTT. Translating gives CASHVGLPGNTIYF.

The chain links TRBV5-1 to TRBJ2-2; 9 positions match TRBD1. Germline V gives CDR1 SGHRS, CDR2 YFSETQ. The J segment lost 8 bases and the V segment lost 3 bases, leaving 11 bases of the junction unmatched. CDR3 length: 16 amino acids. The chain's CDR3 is CASSSPGQGVVGELFF. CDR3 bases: TGCGCCAGCAGCTCGCCGGGACAGGGTGTTGTGGGGGAGCTGTTTTTT.